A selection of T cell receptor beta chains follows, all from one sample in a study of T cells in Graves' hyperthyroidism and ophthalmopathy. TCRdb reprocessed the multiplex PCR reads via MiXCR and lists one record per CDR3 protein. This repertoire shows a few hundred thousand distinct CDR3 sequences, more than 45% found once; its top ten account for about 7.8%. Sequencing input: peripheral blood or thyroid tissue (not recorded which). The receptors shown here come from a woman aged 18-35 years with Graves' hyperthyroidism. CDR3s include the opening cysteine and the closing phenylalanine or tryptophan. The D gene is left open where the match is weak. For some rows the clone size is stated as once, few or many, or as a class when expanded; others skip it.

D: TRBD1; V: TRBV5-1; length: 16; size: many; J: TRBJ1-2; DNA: TGCGCCAGCAGCTTGCGGACAGGGGGCAATTTGTATGGCTACACCTTC; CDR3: CASSLRTGGNLYGYTF
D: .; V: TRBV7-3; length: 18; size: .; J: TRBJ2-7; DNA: TGTGCCAGCAGCTCTCAGGGGGGCTCAGAGTATGAAGCGGACGAGCAGTACTTC; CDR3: CASSSQGGSEYEADEQYF
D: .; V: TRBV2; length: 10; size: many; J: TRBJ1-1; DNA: TGTGCCAGCAGTGAAGCCGGGGTTTTCTTT; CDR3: CASSEAGVFF
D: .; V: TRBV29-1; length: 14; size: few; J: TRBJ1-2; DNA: TGCAGCAGTTGGCGGGGAGCCGGGGACTATGGCTACACCTTC; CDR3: CSSWRGAGDYGYTF
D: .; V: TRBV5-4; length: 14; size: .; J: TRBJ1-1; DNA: TGTGCCAGCAGCTCTACCCTAGGGTTACCTGAAGCTTTCTTT; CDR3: CASSSTLGLPEAFF
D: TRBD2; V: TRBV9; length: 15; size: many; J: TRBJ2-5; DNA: TGTGCCAGCAGCCCCCGCGGGAGGGCCGGAGAGACCCAGTACTTC; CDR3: CASSPRGRAGETQYF
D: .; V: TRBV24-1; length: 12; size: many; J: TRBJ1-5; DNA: TGTGCCACCAGTGACGCTGGGCAGCCCCAGCATTTT; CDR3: CATSDAGQPQHF
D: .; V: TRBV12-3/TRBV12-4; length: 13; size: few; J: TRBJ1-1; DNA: TGTGCCAGCAGGAACACGGAGGACACTGAAGCTTTCTTT; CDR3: CASRNTEDTEAFF
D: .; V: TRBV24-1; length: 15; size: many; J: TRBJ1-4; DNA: TGTGCCACCAGTGGGGGGGTCCTCGGAGGTGAAAAACTGTTTTTT; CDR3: CATSGGVLGGEKLFF
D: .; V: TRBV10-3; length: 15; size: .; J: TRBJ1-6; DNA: TGTGCCATCAGTGGCGACCACTCCTATAATTCACCCCTCCACTTT; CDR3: CAISGDHSYNSPLHF
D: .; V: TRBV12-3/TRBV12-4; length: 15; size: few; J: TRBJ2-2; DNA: TGTGCCAGCAGTTTGGTCCGTCAAGGCACCGGGGAGCTGTTTTTT; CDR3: CASSLVRQGTGELFF
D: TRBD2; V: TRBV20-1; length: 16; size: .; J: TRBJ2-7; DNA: TGCAGTGCTAGATCCGGAGTAGCGGGAGGGCCTGTCGAGCAGTACTTC; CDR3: CSARSGVAGGPVEQYF
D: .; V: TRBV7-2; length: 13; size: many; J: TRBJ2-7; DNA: TGTGCCAGCAGCGCCCCGGGTTTTTACGAGCAGTACTTC; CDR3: CASSAPGFYEQYF
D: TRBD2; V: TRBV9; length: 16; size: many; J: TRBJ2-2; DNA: TGTGCCAGCAGCGGGACACTAGCGGGGGACACCGGGGAGCTGTTTTTT; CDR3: CASSGTLAGDTGELFF
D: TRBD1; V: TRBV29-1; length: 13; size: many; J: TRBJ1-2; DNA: TGCAGCGTAGCGACAGGGAGCCTCTATGGCTACACCTTC; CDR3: CSVATGSLYGYTF
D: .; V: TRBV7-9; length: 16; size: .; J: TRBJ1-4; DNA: TGTGCCAGCAGCTTATGGCCCAACAGGGAAAATGAAAAACTGTTTTTT; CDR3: CASSLWPNRENEKLFF